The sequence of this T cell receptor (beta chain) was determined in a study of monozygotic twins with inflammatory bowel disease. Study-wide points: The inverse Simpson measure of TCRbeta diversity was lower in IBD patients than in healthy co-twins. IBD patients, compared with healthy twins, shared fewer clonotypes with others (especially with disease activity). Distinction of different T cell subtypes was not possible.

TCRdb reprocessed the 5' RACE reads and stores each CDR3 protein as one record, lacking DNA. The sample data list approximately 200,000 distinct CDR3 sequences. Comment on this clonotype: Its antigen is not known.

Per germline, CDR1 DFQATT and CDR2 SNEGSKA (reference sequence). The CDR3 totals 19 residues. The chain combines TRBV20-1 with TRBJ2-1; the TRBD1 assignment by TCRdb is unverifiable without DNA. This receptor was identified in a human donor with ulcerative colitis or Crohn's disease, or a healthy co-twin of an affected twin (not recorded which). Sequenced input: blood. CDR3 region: CSARFSGKGQGASYNEQFF.